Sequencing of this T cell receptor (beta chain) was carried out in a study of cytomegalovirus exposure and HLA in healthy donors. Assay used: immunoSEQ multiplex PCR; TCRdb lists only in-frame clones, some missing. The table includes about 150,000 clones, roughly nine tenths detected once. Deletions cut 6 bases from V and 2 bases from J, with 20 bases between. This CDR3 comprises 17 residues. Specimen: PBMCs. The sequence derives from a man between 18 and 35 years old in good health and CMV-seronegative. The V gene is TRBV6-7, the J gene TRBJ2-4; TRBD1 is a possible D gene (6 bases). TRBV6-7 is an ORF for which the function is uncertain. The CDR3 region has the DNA TGTGCCAGCAGCAACAGGGACGGGGACGGGTCCAAAAACATTCAGTACTTC. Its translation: CASSNRDGDGSKNIQYF.